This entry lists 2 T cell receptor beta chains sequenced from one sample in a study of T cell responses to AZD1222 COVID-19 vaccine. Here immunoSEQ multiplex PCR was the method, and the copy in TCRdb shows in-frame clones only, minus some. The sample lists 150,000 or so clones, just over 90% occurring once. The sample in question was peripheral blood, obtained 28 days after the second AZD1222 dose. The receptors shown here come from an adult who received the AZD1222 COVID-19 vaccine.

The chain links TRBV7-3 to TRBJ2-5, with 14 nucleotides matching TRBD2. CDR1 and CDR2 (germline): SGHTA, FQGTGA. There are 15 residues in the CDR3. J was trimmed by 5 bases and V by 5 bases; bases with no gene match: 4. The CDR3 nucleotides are TGTGCCAGCAGCCCGGGGACTAGCGGGAGTGAGACCCAGTACTTC. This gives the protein CASSPGTSGSETQYF. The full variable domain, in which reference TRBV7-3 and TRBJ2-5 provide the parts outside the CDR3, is GAGVSQTPSNKVTEKGKYVELRCDPISGHTALYWYRQSLGQGPEFLIYFQGTGAADDSGLPNDRFFAVRPEGSVSTLKIQRTERGDSAVYLCASSPGTSGSETQYFGPGTRLLVL.

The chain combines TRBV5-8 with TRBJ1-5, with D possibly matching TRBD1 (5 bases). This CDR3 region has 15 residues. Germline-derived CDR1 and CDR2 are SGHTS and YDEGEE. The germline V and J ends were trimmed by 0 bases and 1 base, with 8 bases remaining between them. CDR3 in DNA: TGTGCCAGCAGCTTGGCCGGGGACAGCAATCAGCCCCAGCATTTT. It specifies CASSLAGDSNQPQHF.